What follows are 7 T cell receptor beta chains derived from one specimen sequenced in a study of control samples from healthy donors and cancer patients. Only in-frame clones appear in the TCRdb table, and some are missing; sequencing was by immunoSEQ multiplex PCR. Here the sample spans about 190,000 clones, about 91% being singletons. Sequencing used blood. Receptors were obtained from a man aged 25 to 40 in good health.

Comments on this clone: This specimen includes other DNA sequences encoding the same CDR3. The genes are TRBV2 and TRBJ2-1, with D uncertain. Trimming cost V 6 bases and J 7 bases, with 7 bases left between them. This CDR3 region has 11 residues. Germline V gives CDR1 SNHLY, CDR2 FYNNEI. The CDR3 loop is CASRGYNEQFF. The DNA for the CDR3 is TGTGCCAGCAGGGGTTATAATGAGCAGTTCTTC.

V gene TRBV12-5 combines with J gene TRBJ1-5; D is uncertain. Looked up from germline, CDR1 is LGHNT and CDR2 is FRNRAP. V was cut by 0 bases and J by 0 bases, with 9 bases left in between. CDR3 length: 16 residues. This CDR3 is CASGLVPGYSNQPQHF. In DNA form, the CDR3 reads TGTGCTAGTGGTTTGGTACCGGGGTATAGCAATCAGCCCCAGCATTTT.

This chain links TRBV3-1 (or the pseudogene TRBV3-2) with TRBJ1-1; unclear D gene. The CDR3 runs 14 residues. Germline loops: CDR1 LGHDT, CDR2 YNNKEL (reference sequence). V lost 5 bases to trimming and J lost 1 base, with 11 bases between them. The CDR3 region is CASSKGLANTEAFF. DNA for the CDR3: TGTGCCAGCAGCAAAGGGCTGGCGAACACTGAAGCTTTCTTT.

This clone was seen once. J is TRBJ2-1 and V is TRBV24-1; 7 nucleotides agree with TRBD1. This CDR3 has 17 amino acids. V was clipped by 3 bases and J by 3 bases; unmatched bases: 10. The germline CDR1 and CDR2 sequences are KGHDR and SFDVKD. Here the CDR3 DNA reads TGTGCCACCAGTGATCCAAGTCGACAGGGAGTCTACAATGAGCAGTTCTTC. Translated: CATSDPSRQGVYNEQFF.

The CDR3 region has the DNA TGTGCCAGCGACCAGGGACTCGGGCCAGGGTATAGCAATCAGCCCCAGCATTTT. It specifies CASDQGLGPGYSNQPQHF. This rearrangement joins TRBV2 to TRBJ1-5, with D possibly matching TRBD1 (5 bases). Germline V gene data show CDR1 as SNHLY and CDR2 as FYNNEI. This CDR3 has 18 residues. Trimming pared 8 bases from V and 0 bases from J, leaving 23 bases between.

The chain recombines TRBV5-8 with TRBJ1-1, with a tentative D call TRBD1 (6 bases). Germline V gene data show CDR1 as SGHTS and CDR2 as YDEGEE. This CDR3 comprises 12 residues. The CDR3 nucleotides are TGTGCGGGCAGGGACATGAACACTGAAGCTTTCTTT. As protein: CAGRDMNTEAFF.

This sequence joins TRBV6-6 and TRBJ1-6; D perhaps matches TRBD1 (6 bases). Per the germline V gene, CDR1 is MNHNY and CDR2 is SVGAGI (reference sequence). There are 16 residues in the CDR3. Trimming removed 6 bases at V and 8 bases at J, with 20 bases between. The CDR3 nucleotides read TGTGCCAGCAGGCCCCCCGTGGGGGGCAGGTATTCACCCCTCCACTTT. This codes for CASRPPVGGRYSPLHF.